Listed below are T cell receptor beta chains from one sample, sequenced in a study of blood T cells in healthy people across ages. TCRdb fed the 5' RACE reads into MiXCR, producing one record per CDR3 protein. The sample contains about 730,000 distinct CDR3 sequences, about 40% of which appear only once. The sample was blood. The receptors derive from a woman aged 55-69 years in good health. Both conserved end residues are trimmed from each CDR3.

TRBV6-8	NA	ASSYSAVCSSGTYNEQY
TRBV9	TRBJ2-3	ASSVERGGTDTQY
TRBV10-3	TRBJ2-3	AIRPSGTQGSTDTQY
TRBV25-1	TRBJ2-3	ASSVLGDTQY
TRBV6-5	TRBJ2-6	ASSYSGTGEAGANVLT
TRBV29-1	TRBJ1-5	SVAGVNQPQH
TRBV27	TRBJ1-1	ASSFSGTGVAF
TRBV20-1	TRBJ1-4	SANGGFFNEKLF
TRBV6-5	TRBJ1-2	ASSSPKTGGNYGYT
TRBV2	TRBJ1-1	ASSEAVSGGTEAF
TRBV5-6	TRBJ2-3	ASGFFSTSTDTQY
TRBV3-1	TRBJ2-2	ASSQVRGSGGELF
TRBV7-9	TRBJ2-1	ASSRTSGGVGGQF
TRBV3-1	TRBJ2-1	ASSPQTSGRNNEQF
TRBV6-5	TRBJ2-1	ASSYSFTSGGEQF
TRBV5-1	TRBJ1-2	ASSLEARSGGVSGYT
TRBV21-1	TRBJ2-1	ASTMGNFCEQF